This TCR beta chain was sequenced for a study of T cells after posttransplantation cyclophosphamide. Overall study results and limits: Tissue-infiltrating T cells from skin or gut overlapped little with blood T cells.

Sequencing was performed with immunoSEQ multiplex PCR; in TCRdb, only in-frame clones are kept and a portion is missing. This table has some 12,000 clones, roughly 96% appearing once. As for this clone: Antigen specificity is unknown.

This related bone marrow graft donor gave peripheral blood on the day of marrow donation. Cells defined as naive were viable CD3+CD4+ or CD3+CD8+ and CCR7+CD45RA+CD45RO-CD95-CD27+CD28+. Unmatched junction bases numbered 5, after V lost 1 base and J lost 2 bases. The CDR3 is 16 residues long. The germline V gene encodes CDR1 SGHAT and CDR2 FQNNGV. The rearrangement joins TRBV11-2 to TRBJ1-5; TRBD1 matches 7 bases. The sample taken for sequencing was naive CD8+ T cells sorted from PBMCs. This TCR was recovered from a young man in good health and a related stem cell transplant donor. CDR3 sequence: CASSLGKTGGNQPQHF. For the CDR3, the DNA is TGTGCCAGCAGCTTAGGGAAAACAGGGGGCAATCAGCCCCAGCATTTT. The entire variable domain, with the rest obtained from reference TRBV11-2 and TRBJ1-5, is as follows: EAGVAQSPRYKIIEKRQSVAFWCNPISGHATLYWYQQILGQGPKLLIQFQNNGVVDDSQLPKDRFSAERLKGVDSTLKIQPAKLEDSAVYLCASSLGKTGGNQPQHFGDGTRLSIL.